This T cell receptor (beta chain) came from a study of T cells in women clearing cervical HPV infection. Data came from immunoSEQ multiplex PCR; TCRdb stores just in-frame clones and leaves some out. With over 20,000 clones in the sample, the ten largest clones hold around 4%. The sample was blood buffy coat. This clonotype was sampled from a woman aged 18 to 75 with a cervical HPV16 infection that either progressed to CIN3+ or cleared (not recorded which).

The CDR3 bases that were read are TGCAGTGCAAGCGTCCCGGGACAGGGGACTAATGAAAAA. Translation gives CSASVPGQGTNEK. The whole CDR3 region reads CSASVPGQGTNEKLFF. The rearrangement joins TRBV20-1 to TRBJ1-4; 10 nucleotides agree with TRBD1. The read is 3 residues too short to cover the CDR3 end, so that end is filled in from the germline J gene. Germline trimming cut 6 bases from V and 2 bases from J; bases unmatched to any gene: 9. This CDR3 contains 16 residues. Germline values: CDR1 DFQATT, CDR2 SNEGSKA (reference sequence).